This T cell receptor beta chain derives from a study of graft-versus-host responses after intestinal transplantation. Across the study: Induction using anti-thymocyte globulin, followed by tacrolimus and steroids for roughly 3 years, was given to all recipients. Regarding the study as a whole: Circulating GvH clones peaking coincided with falling HvG clones soon after transplant. GvH clones turned up in recipient marrow; some had shown up first in ileum or blood.

Generated by immunoSEQ multiplex PCR, the TCRdb table keeps only in-frame clones and is missing some. The sample consists of over 45,000 clones, 94% of them appearing once. Note on this clone: As yet, its antigen is unknown.

The sequence came from a human donor who was the organ donor for an intestinal transplant. Sequencing used unstimulated CD4+ T cells sorted from spleen or lymph node cells, obtained before transplant.

For the CDR3, the DNA is TGTGCCAGCAGCTCTAGCGGGGGGTACGAGCAGTACTTC. This translates into CASSSSGGYEQYF. The rearrangement joins TRBV7-3 to TRBJ2-7; 11 bases are a match to TRBD2. The CDR3 has 13 residues. J gave up 4 bases and V 4 bases, and 0 bases lay outside the gene matches. Germline assignment: CDR1 SGHTA and CDR2 FQGTGA.